One T cell receptor (beta chain) is described in this entry. How the authors handled the data: Estimation of nucleated cell counts relied on the amplification of reference gene primers. TCRdb's table, derived via immunoSEQ multiplex PCR, lists solely in-frame clones and lacks some. V and J calls and clone size are copied from that table; D and trimming were computed from the DNA. The table shows tens of thousands of clones, with less than 90% occurring only once. The data were taken from a study of blood T cell repertoires in COVID-19. On the study more broadly: Samples came from the United States, Italy and Spain, spanning acute and convalescent COVID-19. T cells, B-cell-depleted T cells, or PBMCs supplied cDNA or gDNA.

Germline V gene sequence: CDR1 SEHNR, CDR2 FQNEAQ (reference sequence). V lost 7 bases and J 6 bases, leaving 13 bases between the germline ends. This CDR3 contains 13 residues. The receptor was derived from a man between 60 and 70 years old with acute or convalescent COVID-19. Sequenced sample: peripheral blood. V and J are TRBV7-9 and TRBJ2-1; the D gene is possibly TRBD1 (8 bases). The CDR3 DNA is TGTGCCAGCACGAGCGGGACAGGCAATGAGCAGTTCTTC. Residues: CASTSGTGNEQFF.